The rows below give T cell receptor beta chains drawn from one sample of a study of cytomegalovirus exposure and HLA in healthy donors. The protocol was immunoSEQ multiplex PCR, while the TCRdb copy is restricted to in-frame clones and leaves out a portion. The sample comprises 100,000 to 150,000 clones, 85% to 90% of which are singletons, and around 3.4% rests with the top ten. The sequencing input was PBMCs. The source is a man younger than 45 in good health and CMV-seronegative. Both conserved end residues are part of each CDR3. D genes are given only for firm matches. Clone size is shown for a subset of rows, as once, few, many or a class of expanded clone.

clone size | D gene | J gene | CDR3 length | V gene | CDR3 DNA | CDR3 protein
NA | NA | TRBJ2-4 | 19 | TRBV4-1 | TGCGCCAGCAGCCAAGATGCGACAGGAGTCTATTTAGCCAAAAACATTCAGTACTTC | CASSQDATGVYLAKNIQYF
NA | NA | TRBJ1-1 | 12 | TRBV5-1 | TGCGCCAGCAGCGGACAGTACACTGAAGCTTTCTTT | CASSGQYTEAFF
NA | NA | TRBJ1-3 | 13 | TRBV5-1 | TGCGCCTTCTGGCAAATCTCTGGAAACACCATATATTTT | CAFWQISGNTIYF
NA | TRBD1 | TRBJ1-2 | 15 | TRBV4-2 | TGTGCCAGCAGTCCGGGACAGGGCGAAAACTATGGCTACACCTTC | CASSPGQGENYGYTF
NA | TRBD1 | TRBJ1-1 | 14 | TRBV5-1 | TGCGCCAGCAGCTTACAGGGGCGGAACACTGAAGCTTTCTTT | CASSLQGRNTEAFF
NA | TRBD1 | TRBJ1-2 | 14 | TRBV7-9 | TGTGCCAGCAGCCCCAGGGGGGCGAACTATGGCTACACCTTC | CASSPRGANYGYTF
few | TRBD1 | TRBJ2-7 | 14 | TRBV6-6 | TGTGCCAGCAGAGCTGGGACAGACCGCTACGAGCAGTACTTC | CASRAGTDRYEQYF
NA | NA | TRBJ2-3 | 13 | TRBV7-2 | TGTGCCAGCAGCCCCCTAACCACAGATACGCAGTATTTT | CASSPLTTDTQYF
few | NA | TRBJ2-1 | 14 | TRBV5-1 | TGCGCCAGCAGCCAGGCTAGCTTTTACAATGAGCAGTTCTTC | CASSQASFYNEQFF
NA | NA | TRBJ1-5 | 14 | TRBV28 | TGTGCCAGCAGTCCCCTATATAGCAATCAGCCCCAGCATTTT | CASSPLYSNQPQHF
NA | NA | TRBJ1-1 | 15 | TRBV9 | TGTGCCAGCAGCGTAGAATACAGGGCGGACACTGAAGCTTTCTTT | CASSVEYRADTEAFF
NA | TRBD1 | TRBJ1-1 | 15 | TRBV5-4 | TGTGCCAGCAGCCCCCGACAGGGGATGAACACTGAAGCTTTCTTT | CASSPRQGMNTEAFF
NA | TRBD1 | TRBJ2-7 | 16 | TRBV4-3 | TGCGCCAGCAGCCAAGATGGGCAGGGGGATATCTACGAGCAGTACTTC | CASSQDGQGDIYEQYF
few | NA | TRBJ2-5 | 17 | TRBV14 | TGTGCCAGCAGCCAAATTGGTAGGCGGGGCTACCAAGAGACCCAGTACTTC | CASSQIGRRGYQETQYF
NA | NA | TRBJ1-1 | 14 | TRBV7-2 | TGTGCCAGCACCCCCGCAGGGCCCAACACTGAAGCTTTCTTT | CASTPAGPNTEAFF
NA | TRBD2 | TRBJ2-5 | 16 | TRBV4-3 | TGCGCCAGCAGCCAAGAGAGGGGACTAGCGGCGGGGACCCAGTACTTC | CASSQERGLAAGTQYF
NA | TRBD1 | TRBJ1-1 | 16 | TRBV4-1 | TGCGCCAGCAGCCAAGAGGAAAGGAGACAGGGCGATAGAGCTTTCTTT | CASSQEERRQGDRAFF
NA | TRBD1 | TRBJ2-5 | 15 | TRBV6-5 | TGTGCCAGCAGCCCCCCGGGACAGGGGGAAGAGACCCAGTACTTC | CASSPPGQGEETQYF
NA | NA | TRBJ1-5 | 15 | TRBV7-8 | TGTGCCAGCAGCTTAGGTGAGGGCGGCAATCAGCCCCAGCATTTT | CASSLGEGGNQPQHF
NA | TRBD2 | TRBJ2-5 | 15 | TRBV28 | TGTGCCAGCAGTTTAGGCGTAGCGGGGGTTCAGACCCAGTACTTC | CASSLGVAGVQTQYF
few | NA | TRBJ2-7 | 13 | TRBV18 | TGTGCCAGCTCAACGGGGAACTCCTACGAGCAGTACTTC | CASSTGNSYEQYF
NA | NA | TRBJ2-5 | 11 | TRBV7-8 | TGTGCCAGCAGCTTAACCGGGGACCAGTACTTC | CASSLTGDQYF
NA | NA | TRBJ2-1 | 13 | TRBV5-1 | TGCGCCAGCAGCTTGACAGGGCAGGGTTGGCAGTTCTTC | CASSLTGQGWQFF
NA | NA | TRBJ2-7 | 13 | TRBV10-3 | TGTGCCATCAGTTGGGACATTCCCGGCGAGCAGTACTTC | CAISWDIPGEQYF
NA | NA | TRBJ2-2 | 18 | TRBV10-3 | TGTGCCATCCACGGGGGGCCAGGGACTCCCCTGAACACCGGGGAGCTGTTTTTT | CAIHGGPGTPLNTGELFF
NA | TRBD1 | TRBJ2-1 | 12 | TRBV29-1 | TGCTCTACCAGAGAGGGGGCGGGTGAGCAGTTCTTC | CSTREGAGEQFF
NA | NA | TRBJ1-1 | 14 | TRBV6-6 | TGTGCCAGCAGTTACGACAGATCGAACACTGAAGCTTTCTTT | CASSYDRSNTEAFF
NA | NA | TRBJ2-7 | 13 | TRBV5-5 | TGTGCCAGCACCGTACAGGGTAGTTACGAGCAGTACTTC | CASTVQGSYEQYF
NA | TRBD2 | TRBJ2-5 | 19 | TRBV10-3 | TGTGCCATCAGTGAGTCGGACGGCGGAGGACGGGGGGGCCGTGAGACCCAGTACTTC | CAISESDGGGRGGRETQYF
NA | NA | TRBJ1-1 | 16 | TRBV5-6 | TGTGCCAGCAGCCAAAAAGTAGGCTGGACGGGAACTGAAGCTTTCTTT | CASSQKVGWTGTEAFF
NA | NA | TRBJ1-2 | 15 | TRBV10-3 | TGTGCCATCAGTGAGTCCGACGCAAACAGCTATGGCTACACCTTC | CAISESDANSYGYTF
NA | NA | TRBJ1-4 | 12 | TRBV4-2 | TGTGCCAGCCGCGGGCTGCTGGGCAAACTGTTTTTT | CASRGLLGKLFF
once | NA | TRBJ1-2 | 14 | TRBV5-1 | TGCGCCAGCAGCTTGGCCGGCAGGTTTGGCGGCTACACCTTC | CASSLAGRFGGYTF
NA | NA | TRBJ1-2 | 13 | TRBV5-6 | TGTGCCAGCAGCTTGCCAGGGAACTATGGCTACACCTTC | CASSLPGNYGYTF
once | TRBD1 | TRBJ1-4 | 15 | TRBV6-5 | TGTGCCAGCAGTTACTCTTGGGACAGCTATGAAAAACTGTTTTTT | CASSYSWDSYEKLFF
NA | NA | TRBJ2-2 | 16 | TRBV5-1 | TGCGCCAGCAGCTTGGCCTTAGACGGGGACACCGGGGAGCTGTTTTTT | CASSLALDGDTGELFF
NA | TRBD1 | TRBJ1-1 | 13 | TRBV28 | TGTGCCAGCAGCCTATGGACAGGGGCTGAAGCTTTCTTT | CASSLWTGAEAFF
NA | NA | TRBJ1-1 | 15 | TRBV7-9 | TGTGCCAGCAGCCCGCCGACAGGAAAGAACACTGAAGCTTTCTTT | CASSPPTGKNTEAFF
NA | TRBD1 | TRBJ1-1 | 14 | TRBV6-5 | TGTGCCAGCACCAGACAGGGAAGGGACACTGAAGCTTTCTTT | CASTRQGRDTEAFF
NA | TRBD1 | TRBJ1-4 | 15 | TRBV15 | TGTGCCACCAGCTCGCCGGGACAGGGGGATGAAAAACTGTTTTTT | CATSSPGQGDEKLFF
NA | TRBD1 | TRBJ1-1 | 15 | TRBV11-1 | TGTGCCAGCAGCTTAGGAGGGACAGGGAACACTGAAGCTTTCTTT | CASSLGGTGNTEAFF
NA | NA | TRBJ1-1 | 15 | TRBV11-2 | TGTGCCAGCAGCTCCTCTACCCCAGGGGACCTTGGGGTTTTCTTT | CASSSSTPGDLGVFF
NA | NA | TRBJ2-1 | 18 | TRBV4-3 | TGCGCCAGCAGCCAAGAAGGGTGGACACCGGAGCCCTACAATGAGCAGTTCTTC | CASSQEGWTPEPYNEQFF
NA | NA | TRBJ2-5 | 13 | TRBV19 | TGTGCCAGTAGCGAAACAGGGTTGGAGACCCAGTACTTC | CASSETGLETQYF
NA | TRBD2 | TRBJ2-7 | 14 | TRBV13 | TGTGCCAGCTCGGGCGGGGGGGCCGCCTACGAGCAGTACTTC | CASSGGGAAYEQYF
NA | TRBD1 | TRBJ1-5 | 15 | TRBV16 | TGTGCCAGCAGCCGCGACAGGGGAAGCAATCAGCCCCAGCATTTT | CASSRDRGSNQPQHF
NA | NA | TRBJ1-1 | 15 | TRBV9 | TGTGCCAGCAGCGTAGAACCTAATGTAAACACTGAAGCTTTCTTT | CASSVEPNVNTEAFF
NA | NA | TRBJ2-3 | 12 | TRBV18 | TGTGCCAGCTCACCAAGCGGGGATACGCAGTATTTT | CASSPSGDTQYF
NA | TRBD1 | TRBJ2-3 | 16 | TRBV27 | TGTGCCAGCAGTTTAGGCCGGGACAGAAGGACAGATACGCAGTATTTT | CASSLGRDRRTDTQYF